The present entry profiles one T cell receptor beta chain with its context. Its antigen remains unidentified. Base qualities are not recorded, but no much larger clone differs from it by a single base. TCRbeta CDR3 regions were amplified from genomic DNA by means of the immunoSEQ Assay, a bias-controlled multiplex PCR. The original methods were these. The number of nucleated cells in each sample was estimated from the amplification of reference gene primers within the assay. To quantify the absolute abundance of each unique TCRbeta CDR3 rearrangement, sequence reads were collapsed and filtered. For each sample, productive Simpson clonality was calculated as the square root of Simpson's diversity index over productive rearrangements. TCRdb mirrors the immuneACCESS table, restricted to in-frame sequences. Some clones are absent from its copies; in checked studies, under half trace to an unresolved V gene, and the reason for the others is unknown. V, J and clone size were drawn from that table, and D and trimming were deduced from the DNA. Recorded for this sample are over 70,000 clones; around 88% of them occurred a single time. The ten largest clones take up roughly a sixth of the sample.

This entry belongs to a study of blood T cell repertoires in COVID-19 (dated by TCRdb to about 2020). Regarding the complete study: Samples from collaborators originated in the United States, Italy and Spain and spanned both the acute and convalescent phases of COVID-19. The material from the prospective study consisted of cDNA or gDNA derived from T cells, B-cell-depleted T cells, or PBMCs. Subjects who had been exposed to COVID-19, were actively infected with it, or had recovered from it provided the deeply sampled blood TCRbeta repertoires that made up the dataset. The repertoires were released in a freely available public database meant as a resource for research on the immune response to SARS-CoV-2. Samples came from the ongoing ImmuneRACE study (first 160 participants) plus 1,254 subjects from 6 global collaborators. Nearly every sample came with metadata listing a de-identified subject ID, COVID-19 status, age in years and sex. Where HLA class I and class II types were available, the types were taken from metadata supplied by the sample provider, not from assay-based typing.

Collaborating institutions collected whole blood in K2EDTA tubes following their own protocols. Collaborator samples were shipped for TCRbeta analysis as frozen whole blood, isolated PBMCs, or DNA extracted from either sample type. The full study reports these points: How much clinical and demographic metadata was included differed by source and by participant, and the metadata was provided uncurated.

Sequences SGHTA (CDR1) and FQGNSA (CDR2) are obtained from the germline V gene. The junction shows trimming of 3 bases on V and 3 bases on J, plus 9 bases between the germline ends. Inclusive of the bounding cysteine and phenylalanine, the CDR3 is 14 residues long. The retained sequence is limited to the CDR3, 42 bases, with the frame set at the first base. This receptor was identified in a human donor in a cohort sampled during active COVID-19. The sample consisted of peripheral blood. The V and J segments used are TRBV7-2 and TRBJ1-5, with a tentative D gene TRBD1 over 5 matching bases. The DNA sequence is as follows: TGTGCCAGCAGCTTGGACACATACAATCAGCCCCAGCATTTT. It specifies CASSLDTYNQPQHF.